This T cell receptor beta chain came from a study of post-analysis software for immune sequencing data. A few counts support this clonotype. Its antigen is currently unknown. General observations from the study: Patients used several TRBV segments, including TRBV5-6, TRBV5-1 and TRBV20-1, more often than controls.

V shed 5 bases and J 9 bases; nucleotides not matched to a gene: 10. Germline CDR1 reads DFQATT; CDR2 reads SNEGSKA (reference sequence). The CDR3 consists of 15 residues. Every TCR beta cDNA library bore unique molecular identifiers. Input populations of about 0.85 to 11 million T cells gave rise to some 500,000 cDNA molecules. One entry per CDR3 protein results from TCRdb running MiXCR on the PCR reads. This table holds roughly 800,000 distinct CDR3 sequences, 25% to 30% found once. The receptor was isolated from a girl under 18 with multiple sclerosis. The chain has TRBV20-1 and TRBJ2-1, with 13 nucleotides matching TRBD2. Sequences were obtained from blood. CDR3 sequence reads: CSAAKLAGGTGEQFF. CDR3 coding DNA: TGCAGTGCTGCTAAACTAGCGGGAGGGACCGGTGAGCAGTTCTTC.